This T cell receptor beta chain stems from a study of T cells in Graves' hyperthyroidism and ophthalmopathy (dated by TCRdb to about 2019). Background on the whole study: Peripheral blood was collected at initial diagnosis, before any treatment. To identify distinguishing TCR V-J signatures, a discovery cohort of about 100 patients was used, comprising 40 to 45 with Graves' ophthalmopathy and roughly 60 with stable Graves' hyperthyroidism. Following sampling, methimazole starting at 30 mg daily was given to hyperthyroidism patients, and high-dose intravenous methylprednisolone was given to ophthalmopathy patients. Prospective prediction of ophthalmopathy was tested in an independent validation cohort of some 19 hyperthyroidism patients and 15 to 17 patients who later progressed to ophthalmopathy. In addition, the study compared T-cell repertoires in thyroid tissue and in blood from six Graves' hyperthyroidism patients. The paper reports TCR Vbeta CDR3 sequencing of some 140 peripheral blood samples: approximately 41 ophthalmopathy, fewer than 85 hyperthyroidism and 17 progressor patients. The 85 to 100 discovery patients were randomly split 7:3 into training and test sets.

Reading from cysteine to phenylalanine, the CDR3 counts 15 amino acids. The sequence is cut down to CDR3 DNA, 45 bases in frame from base 1. V and J are trimmed by 3 bases and 7 bases, and the gene matches miss 6 bases of the junction. CDR1 and CDR2, per the germline V gene, are MNHNS and SASEGT. Stable Graves' hyperthyroidism was defined as the absence of progression to ophthalmopathy over 18 months of follow-up. Hyperthyroidism patients were newly diagnosed, had a disease duration of under 2 months, and were aged 18 to 65 years. Patients with uncontrolled infections, other autoimmune diseases, pregnancy or lactation were excluded. Diagnoses were established on the basis of clinical symptoms, serum thyroxine and TRAb, thyroid ultrasound, and orbital computed tomography. PBMCs were isolated from around 10 ml of fresh peripheral blood by Ficoll-Paque density gradient centrifugation. Total RNA was extracted using Trizol reagent, and RNA quality was assessed on an Agilent 2100 Bioanalyzer.

This clonotype was recorded a few times. The specificity of this receptor is unknown. No quality values exist for individual bases; no much larger clone is one base distant. TCR beta CDR3 regions were amplified from RNA transcripts. The first round of RT-PCR for the TCR CDR3 was performed with the HTBI primer set and the Qiagen OneStep RT-PCR kit. Libraries were constructed in a second round of multiplex PCR, after which size selection and purification were carried out. The libraries were sequenced on an Illumina HiSeq2000 using paired-end 100 bp reads. Concerning the study's data processing: Raw data were processed with SOAPnuke, discarding reads with adapters, uncalled bases, mean Phred below 15, or no exact constant-primer or identifier match. COPE v1.2.5 was used to merge high-quality paired reads, and clonotypes were defined as unique nucleotide sequences. Clonotypes were aligned to IMGT TRBV, TRBD and TRBJ reference segments using MiTCR v1.1. The analysis included only V-J combinations with a frequency above 0.0001, which together covered 99% to 99.2% of the repertoires. The TCS score was defined as F50 (clonal expansion) divided by E x V (chaos), with BLOSUM62-based TCRdist calculated between CDR3 peptides within each V-J. Welch's t-statistics and random forest reduced 500 to 650 V-J features to roughly 13, which were used in a naive Bayes classifier (R e1071). The public reads were reanalyzed by TCRdb: fastp trimming at Q25, MiXCR alignment, in-frame beta chains only. Identical CDR3 protein sequences are pooled into one entry, listed with their most common genes and DNA. The V and J calls follow TCRdb's processing rather than the paper's. This sample is represented by a few hundred thousand distinct CDR3 sequences; 15% to 18% of them were singletons. In total, the top ten clones hold approximately 7.4% of the sample.

On the study overall, not on this receptor specifically: Sample size was not statistically predetermined, and blinding of investigators to group allocation was not performed. Ophthalmopathy was separated from stable hyperthyroidism by a 13 V-J signature model, with around 88% sensitivity and roughly 84% specificity obtained in cross-validation and 80%/75% obtained in testing. In validation, the model predicted progression to ophthalmopathy a median of roughly 6.2 months before onset, with approximately 71% sensitivity and about 75% specificity. Most expanded thyroid clonotypes (frequency above 0.001) were also detected in blood, suggesting blood repertoires may reflect thyroid immune responses.

This clonotype was obtained from a woman aged 30 to 39 with Graves' hyperthyroidism. Recombination linked TRBV6-1 to TRBJ1-6; TRBD1 fits 7 bases in the junction. Sequencing input: blood. This receptor carries the CDR3 CASSDGQVENSPLHF. The DNA sequence is TGTGCCAGCAGTGATGGACAGGTGGAAAATTCACCCCTCCACTTT.